A selection of T cell receptor beta chains follows, all from one sample in a study of T cell changes during pregnancy in multiple sclerosis. Here immunoSEQ multiplex PCR was the method, and the copy in TCRdb shows in-frame clones only, minus some. The data hold fewer than 40,000 clones, with roughly 86% observed a single time. Sequenced material: CD8+ T cells from peripheral blood mononuclear cells, taken in the first trimester of pregnancy. The receptors stem from a female donor with multiple sclerosis, enrolled in a pregnancy study. Both conserved end residues are part of each CDR3. D genes are given only for firm matches. Size tells how often a clone was seen (once, few, many) or the class of an expanded clone, and some rows leave it out.

d_call,v_call,j_call,clone_size,cdr3_nt,cdr3_aa
-,TRBV6-1,TRBJ2-3,-,TGTGCCAGCAGTGAAGGGGGCGTCAGCACAGATACGCAGTATTTT,CASSEGGVSTDTQYF
TRBD2,TRBV5-1,TRBJ2-1,-,TGCGCCAGCAGCTCTCTAACTAGCGGGGCCTACAATGAGCAGTTCTTC,CASSSLTSGAYNEQFF
-,TRBV2,TRBJ1-2,-,TGTGCCAGCAGTGAAGGAATGGGGGCCCTACAGTATGGCTACACCTTC,CASSEGMGALQYGYTF
TRBD1,TRBV29-1,TRBJ1-2,-,TGCAGCGTTCCCGGGACAGGGGACGATGGCTACACCTTC,CSVPGTGDDGYTF
-,TRBV5-6,TRBJ2-1,-,TGTGCCAGCAGCTTCCCTCGATGGGGCGGAAATGAGCAGTTCTTC,CASSFPRWGGNEQFF
-,TRBV4-3,TRBJ1-6,once,TGCGCCAGCAGCCAAAACCGGGAGACTAATTCACCCCTCCACTTT,CASSQNRETNSPLHF
TRBD1,TRBV27,TRBJ1-5,-,TGTGCCAGCAGTTTATCGGAACCCGGACAGGGGACCTATAGCAATCAGCCCCAGCATTTT,CASSLSEPGQGTYSNQPQHF
TRBD2,TRBV27,TRBJ2-7,-,TGTGCCAGCAGACTGGGACTAGCGGGGAAAGAGCAGTACTTC,CASRLGLAGKEQYF
TRBD2,TRBV5-4,TRBJ2-2,-,TGTGCCAGCAGCTTGGGACTAGCGGGTGACACCGGGGAGCTGTTTTTT,CASSLGLAGDTGELFF
TRBD1,TRBV30,TRBJ1-2,-,TGTGCCTGGAGCCCTGGGACAGGAAATGCTAACTATGGCTACACCTTC,CAWSPGTGNANYGYTF
TRBD1,TRBV6-5,TRBJ2-5,-,TGTGCCAGCAGTTACTTAACAGGGGGGCGAGAGACCCAGTACTTC,CASSYLTGGRETQYF
-,TRBV27,TRBJ2-5,-,TGTGCCAGCAGCCCCGAGGGGGTCGAGACCCAGTACTTC,CASSPEGVETQYF
-,TRBV7-9,TRBJ2-7,-,TGTGCCAGCAGCTCATTCTCCTACGAGCAGTACTTC,CASSSFSYEQYF
TRBD2,TRBV5-4,TRBJ2-7,-,TGTGCCAGCAGCTCCTTAGCGGGGAGCTCCTACGAGCAGTACTTC,CASSSLAGSSYEQYF
-,TRBV5-4,TRBJ1-2,once,TGTGCCAGCAGCTTGGGTGGGCAGGAGGGTAGCTATGGCTACACCTTC,CASSLGGQEGSYGYTF
TRBD2,TRBV7-3,TRBJ2-3,-,TGTGCCACCGCCCTAGCGGGAGGAACAGATACGCAGTATTTT,CATALAGGTDTQYF
TRBD2,TRBV5-4,TRBJ2-5,-,TGTGCCAGCAGCCTCGGACTAGCGGGCGAGACCCAGTACTTC,CASSLGLAGETQYF
-,TRBV7-9,TRBJ2-7,few,TGTGCCAGCAGCCCTATGGCAGGCTCCTACGAGCAGTACTTC,CASSPMAGSYEQYF
TRBD2,TRBV4-2,TRBJ2-1,-,TGTGCCAGCAGCCAAGTAACTAGCGGGAGCGATGAGCAGTTCTTC,CASSQVTSGSDEQFF
-,TRBV5-8,TRBJ2-7,-,TGTGCCAGCAGCTTAAAAAGCCCTTCCTACGAGCAGTACTTC,CASSLKSPSYEQYF
TRBD1,TRBV10-3,TRBJ1-5,-,TGTGCCATCAGTGAGACGGGGACAGGGGTTAATTTTGGCAATCAGCCCCAGCATTTT,CAISETGTGVNFGNQPQHF
-,TRBV28,TRBJ2-1,-,TGTGCCAGCAGTTCCCCGGAGGGGCCCTACAATGAGCAGTTCTTC,CASSSPEGPYNEQFF
-,TRBV2,TRBJ1-1,-,TGTGCCAGCAGCGCCAATGACAGGATGAACACTGAAGCTTTCTTT,CASSANDRMNTEAFF
-,TRBV6-6,TRBJ1-2,-,TGTGCCAGCAACCGCGGGGGGAACTATGGCTACACCTTC,CASNRGGNYGYTF
TRBD2,TRBV28,TRBJ2-3,once,TGTGCCAGCCACCCGGGTAGCGGGAGTAACACAGATACGCAGTATTTT,CASHPGSGSNTDTQYF
-,TRBV6-4,TRBJ2-3,few,TGTGCCAGCAGTCCCTCCGTGGAGACAGATACGCAGTATTTT,CASSPSVETDTQYF
-,TRBV7-2,TRBJ2-3,-,TGTGCCAGCAGCTTAGCGGGTAGCCACACAGATACGCAGTATTTT,CASSLAGSHTDTQYF
-,TRBV28,TRBJ1-2,-,TGTGCCAGCAGTTGGGCAGCCGCCGATGGCTACACCTTC,CASSWAAADGYTF
-,TRBV19,TRBJ2-1,-,TGTGCCAGTAGTTTGGAGCGGAGCTCCTACAATGAGCAGTTCTTC,CASSLERSSYNEQFF
TRBD2,TRBV5-1,TRBJ2-3,-,TGCGCCAGCAGCTTGGCCGCTAGCGGGAGTATCACAGATACGCAGTATTTT,CASSLAASGSITDTQYF
-,TRBV27,TRBJ1-5,-,TGTGCCAGCAGTTCCTTCGGTCTACCCCAGCATTTT,CASSSFGLPQHF
TRBD1,TRBV6-1,TRBJ1-2,-,TGTGCCAGCAGTGAACGACAGGGTGTGTGGGAGATTGGCTACACCTTC,CASSERQGVWEIGYTF
-,TRBV5-5,TRBJ1-5,-,TGTGCCAGCAGCTTGGGTTCAGGGCAGCCCCAGCATTTT,CASSLGSGQPQHF
TRBD2,TRBV4-3,TRBJ2-1,-,TGCGCCAGCAGCCGTACCAGCGGGGGGGCCGGAGAGCAGTTCTTC,CASSRTSGGAGEQFF
-,TRBV7-9,TRBJ2-5,-,TGTGCCAGCAGCTTATCTAGCGTCGAGACCCAGTACTTC,CASSLSSVETQYF
TRBD1,TRBV6-5,TRBJ1-1,-,TGTGCCAGCAGCCCGGACAGGGTGGGGACTGAAGCTTTCTTT,CASSPDRVGTEAFF
TRBD2,TRBV6-4,TRBJ2-3,-,TGTGCCAGCAGCCAGACGGGGGGTAGCACAGATACGCAGTATTTT,CASSQTGGSTDTQYF
TRBD1,TRBV28,TRBJ2-1,-,TGTGCCAGCACCCTAATTACAGGGGGCGGGGAGTCCAATGAGCAGTTCTTC,CASTLITGGGESNEQFF
-,TRBV11-3,TRBJ2-3,-,TGTGCCAGCAGCCTCCGAGGGGGGGAGGTCACAGATACGCAGTATTTT,CASSLRGGEVTDTQYF
-,TRBV13,TRBJ1-1,few,TGTGCCAGCAGCTCCACAGAAAACACTGAAGCTTTCTTT,CASSSTENTEAFF
-,TRBV28,TRBJ1-4,-,TGTGCCAGCAGTTTGTTGACAGCTAATGAAAAACTGTTTTTT,CASSLLTANEKLFF
TRBD2,TRBV6-4,TRBJ2-1,-,TGTGCCAGCAGTGAACTAGCGGGGGACTACAATGAGCAGTTCTTC,CASSELAGDYNEQFF